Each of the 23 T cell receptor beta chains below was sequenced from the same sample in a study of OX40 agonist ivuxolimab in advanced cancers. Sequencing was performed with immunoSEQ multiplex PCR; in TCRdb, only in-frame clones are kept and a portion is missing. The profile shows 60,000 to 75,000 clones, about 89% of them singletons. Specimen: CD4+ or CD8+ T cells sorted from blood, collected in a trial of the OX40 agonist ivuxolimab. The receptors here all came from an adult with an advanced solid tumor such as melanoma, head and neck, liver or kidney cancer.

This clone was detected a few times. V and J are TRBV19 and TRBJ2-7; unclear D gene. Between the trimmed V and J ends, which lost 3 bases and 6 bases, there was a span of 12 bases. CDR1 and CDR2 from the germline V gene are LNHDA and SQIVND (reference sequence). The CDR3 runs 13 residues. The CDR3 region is CASSIAVGSEQYV. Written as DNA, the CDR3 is TGTGCCAGTAGTATCGCCGTCGGCAGCGAGCAGTACGTC.

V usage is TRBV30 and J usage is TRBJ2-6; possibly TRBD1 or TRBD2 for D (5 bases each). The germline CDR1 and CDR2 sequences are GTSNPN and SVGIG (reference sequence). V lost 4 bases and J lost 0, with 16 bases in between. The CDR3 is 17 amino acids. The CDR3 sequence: CAWTGMGPRSGANVLTF. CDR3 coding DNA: TGTGCCTGGACCGGGATGGGGCCGCGCTCTGGGGCCAACGTCCTGACTTTC. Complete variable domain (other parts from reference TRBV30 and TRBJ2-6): SQTIHQWPATLVQPVGSPLSLECTVEGTSNPNLYWYRQAAGRGLQLLFYSVGIGQISSEVPQNLSASRPQDRQFILSSKKLLLSDSGFYLCAWTGMGPRSGANVLTFGAGSRLTVL.

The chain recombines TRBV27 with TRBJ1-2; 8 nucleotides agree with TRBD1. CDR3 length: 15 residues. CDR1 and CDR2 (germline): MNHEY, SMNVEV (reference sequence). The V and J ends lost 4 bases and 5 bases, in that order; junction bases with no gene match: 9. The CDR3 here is CASSSIQGGGYGYTF. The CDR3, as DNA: TGTGCCAGCAGTTCAATACAGGGGGGAGGATATGGCTACACCTTC.

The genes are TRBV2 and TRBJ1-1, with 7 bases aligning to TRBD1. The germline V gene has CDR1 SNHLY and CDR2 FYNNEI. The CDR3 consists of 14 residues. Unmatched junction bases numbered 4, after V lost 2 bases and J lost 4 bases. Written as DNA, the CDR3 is TGTGCCAGCAGTGAATTACAGGGGCTCACTGAAGCTTTCTTT. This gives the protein CASSELQGLTEAFF.

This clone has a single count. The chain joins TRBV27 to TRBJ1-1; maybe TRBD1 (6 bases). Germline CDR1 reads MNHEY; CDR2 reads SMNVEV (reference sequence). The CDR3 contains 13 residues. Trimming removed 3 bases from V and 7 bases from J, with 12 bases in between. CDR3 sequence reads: CASSFKGHHEAFF. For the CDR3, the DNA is TGTGCCAGCAGTTTTAAGGGACACCATGAAGCTTTCTTT.

For the CDR3, the DNA is TGTGCCAGCAGGGAGGGGGAGGGGGCGAACACTGAAGCTTTCTTT. As protein: CASREGEGANTEAFF. This chain links TRBV6-6 with TRBJ1-1; 7 positions agree with TRBD1. The CDR3 sequence is 15 residues long. V shed 6 bases and J 1 base; nucleotides not matched to a gene: 8. Germline values: CDR1 MNHNY, CDR2 SVGAGI (reference sequence).

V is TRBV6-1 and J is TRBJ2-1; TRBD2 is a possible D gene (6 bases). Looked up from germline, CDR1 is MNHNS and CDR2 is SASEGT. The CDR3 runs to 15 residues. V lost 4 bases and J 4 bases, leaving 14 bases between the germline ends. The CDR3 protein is CASSVTRGTYNEQFF. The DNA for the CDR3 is TGTGCCAGCAGTGTGACACGGGGGACGTACAATGAGCAGTTCTTC.

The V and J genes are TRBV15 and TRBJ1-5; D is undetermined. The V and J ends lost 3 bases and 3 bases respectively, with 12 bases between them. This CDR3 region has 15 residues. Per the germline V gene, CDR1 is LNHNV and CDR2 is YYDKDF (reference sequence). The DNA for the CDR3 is TGTGCCACCAGCAGCGTCCGGGGTCTCAATCAGCCCCAGCATTTT. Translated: CATSSVRGLNQPQHF.

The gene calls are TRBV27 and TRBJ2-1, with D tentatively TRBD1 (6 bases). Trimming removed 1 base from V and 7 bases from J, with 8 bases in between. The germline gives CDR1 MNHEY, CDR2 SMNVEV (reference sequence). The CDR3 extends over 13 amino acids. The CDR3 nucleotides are TGTGCCAGCAGTTTATGGGACAAAAATGAGCAGTTCTTC. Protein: CASSLWDKNEQFF.

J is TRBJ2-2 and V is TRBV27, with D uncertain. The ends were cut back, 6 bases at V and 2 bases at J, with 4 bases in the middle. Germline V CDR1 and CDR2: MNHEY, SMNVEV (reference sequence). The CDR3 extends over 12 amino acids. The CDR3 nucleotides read TGTGCCAGCAGCTTAAACACCGGGGAGCTGTTTTTT. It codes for CASSLNTGELFF.

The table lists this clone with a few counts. CDR3 loop: CASSLGELYGYTF. The CDR3 DNA reads as TGTGCCAGCAGTTTAGGGGAGCTCTATGGCTACACCTTC. The chain has TRBV28 and TRBJ1-2; no firm D call. V lost 2 bases, J lost 4 bases, and 8 bases lay in between. The CDR3 spans 13 residues. From germline, CDR1 is MDHEN and CDR2 SYDVKM.

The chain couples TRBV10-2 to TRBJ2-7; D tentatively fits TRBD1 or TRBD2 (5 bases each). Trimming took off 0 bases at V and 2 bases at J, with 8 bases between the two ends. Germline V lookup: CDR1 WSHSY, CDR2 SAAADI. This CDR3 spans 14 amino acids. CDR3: CASSESPGPYEQYV. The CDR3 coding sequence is TGCGCCAGCAGTGAGTCTCCGGGACCCTACGAGCAGTACGTC.

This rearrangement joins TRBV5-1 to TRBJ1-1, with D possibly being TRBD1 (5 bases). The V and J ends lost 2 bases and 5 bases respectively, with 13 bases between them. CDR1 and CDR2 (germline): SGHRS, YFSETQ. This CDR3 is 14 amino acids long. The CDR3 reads CASSLGGAGTEAFF. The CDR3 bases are TGCGCCAGCAGCTTAGGAGGGGCCGGGACTGAAGCTTTCTTT. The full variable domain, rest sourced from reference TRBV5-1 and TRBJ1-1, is KAGVTQTPRYLIKTRGQQVTLSCSPISGHRSVSWYQQTPGQGLQFLFEYFSETQRNKGNFPGRFSGRQFSNSRSEMNVSTLELGDSALYLCASSLGGAGTEAFFGQGTRLTVV.

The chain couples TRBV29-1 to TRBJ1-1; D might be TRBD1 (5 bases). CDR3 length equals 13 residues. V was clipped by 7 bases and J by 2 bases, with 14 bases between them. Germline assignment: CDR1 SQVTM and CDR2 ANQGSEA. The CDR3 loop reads CSAWGRTNTEAFF. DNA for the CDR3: TGCAGCGCCTGGGGCAGAACAAACACTGAAGCTTTCTTT.

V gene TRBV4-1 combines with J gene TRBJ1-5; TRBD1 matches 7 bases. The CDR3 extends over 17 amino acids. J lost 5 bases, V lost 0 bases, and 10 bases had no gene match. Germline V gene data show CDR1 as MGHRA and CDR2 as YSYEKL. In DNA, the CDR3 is TGCGCCAGCAGCCAAGATGGGAGACAGGGAACCCATCAGCCCCAGCATTTT. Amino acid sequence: CASSQDGRQGTHQPQHF.

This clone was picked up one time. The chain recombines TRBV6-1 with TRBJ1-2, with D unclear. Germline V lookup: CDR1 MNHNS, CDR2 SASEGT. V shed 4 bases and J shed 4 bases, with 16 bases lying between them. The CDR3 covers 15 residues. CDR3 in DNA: TGTGCCAGCAGTGGCAACAGTGTTATACCCTATGGCTACACCTTC. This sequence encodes CASSGNSVIPYGYTF.

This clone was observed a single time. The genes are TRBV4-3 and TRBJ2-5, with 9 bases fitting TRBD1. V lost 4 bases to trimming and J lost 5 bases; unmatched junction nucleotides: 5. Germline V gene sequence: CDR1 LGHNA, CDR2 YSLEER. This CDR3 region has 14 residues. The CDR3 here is CASSPRDREETQYF. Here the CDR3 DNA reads TGCGCCAGCAGCCCCCGGGACAGGGAGGAGACCCAGTACTTC.

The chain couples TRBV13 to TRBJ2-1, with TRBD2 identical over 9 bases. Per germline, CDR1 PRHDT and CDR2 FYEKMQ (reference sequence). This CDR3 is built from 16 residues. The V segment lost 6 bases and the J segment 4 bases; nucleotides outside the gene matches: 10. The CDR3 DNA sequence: TGTGCCAGCAGAGGAAGCGCTAGCGGGGAGTACAATGAGCAGTTCTTC. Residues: CASRGSASGEYNEQFF.

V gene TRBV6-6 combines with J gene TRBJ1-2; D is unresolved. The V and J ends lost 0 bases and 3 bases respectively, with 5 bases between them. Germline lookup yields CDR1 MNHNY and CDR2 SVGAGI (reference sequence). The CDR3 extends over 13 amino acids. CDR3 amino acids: CASSYSADYGYTF. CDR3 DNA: TGTGCCAGCAGTTACTCGGCGGACTATGGCTACACCTTC.

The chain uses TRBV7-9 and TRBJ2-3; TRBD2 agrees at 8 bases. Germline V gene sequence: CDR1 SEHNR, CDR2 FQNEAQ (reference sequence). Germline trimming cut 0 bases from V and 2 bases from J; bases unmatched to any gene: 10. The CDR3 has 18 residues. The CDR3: CASSLAAQLAEDTDTQYF. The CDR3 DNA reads TGTGCCAGCAGCTTAGCTGCTCAACTAGCGGAGGACACAGATACGCAGTATTTT.

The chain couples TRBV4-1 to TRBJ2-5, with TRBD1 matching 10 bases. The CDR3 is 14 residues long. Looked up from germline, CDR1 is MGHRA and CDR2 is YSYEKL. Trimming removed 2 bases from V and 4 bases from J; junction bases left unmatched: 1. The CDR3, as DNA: TGCGCCAGCAGCCAAAGGACAGGGGGAGAGACCCAGTACTTC. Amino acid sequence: CASSQRTGGETQYF.

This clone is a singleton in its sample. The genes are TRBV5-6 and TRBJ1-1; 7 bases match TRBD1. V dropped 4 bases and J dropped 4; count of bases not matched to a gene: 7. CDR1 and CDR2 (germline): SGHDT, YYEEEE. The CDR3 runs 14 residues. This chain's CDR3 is CASSKDRQFTEAFF. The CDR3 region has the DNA TGTGCCAGCAGCAAGGACAGGCAGTTCACTGAAGCTTTCTTT.

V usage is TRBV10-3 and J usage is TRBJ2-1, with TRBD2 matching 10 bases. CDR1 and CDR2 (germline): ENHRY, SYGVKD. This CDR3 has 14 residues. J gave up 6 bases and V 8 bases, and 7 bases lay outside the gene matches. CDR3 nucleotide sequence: TGTGCCATCGGAGTAGCGGGAGGCGGCAATGAGCAGTTCTTC. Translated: CAIGVAGGGNEQFF.